These 15 T cell receptor beta chains were sequenced from one sample in a study of CD8 T cells in ankylosing spondylitis. TCRdb analysed the 5' RACE reads with MiXCR anew, one entry per CDR3 protein. This sample yields about 150,000 distinct CDR3 sequences, of which approximately 44% are seen a single time; nearly 15% belongs to the top ten. The sequencing sample was made of synovial fluid, either unsorted or a sorted T cell fraction (not recorded which). All receptors derive from a male donor with ankylosing spondylitis.

The rearrangement links TRBV12-3 or TRBV12-4 to TRBJ1-1; a possible D gene is TRBD1 (5 bases). The CDR3 loop spans 14 amino acids. Trimming removed 6 bases from V and 3 bases from J, with 14 bases in between. In DNA, the CDR3 is TGTGCCAGCAGACCGCGACAGTGGGACACTGAAGCTTTCTTT. Translation gives CASRPRQWDTEAFF.

The chain recombines TRBV9 with TRBJ1-1; D possibly corresponds to TRBD1 (6 bases). Germline V gene lookup returns CDR1 SGDLS and CDR2 YYNGEE. V was shortened by 0 bases and J by 3 bases, with 12 bases between the two germline ends. The CDR3 is 15 residues long. DNA for the CDR3: TGTGCCAGCAGCGTAGACCTGGGGGCGGACACTGAAGCTTTCTTT. Protein product: CASSVDLGADTEAFF.

This clonotype was seen only a few times. This sequence joins TRBV7-9 and TRBJ2-1; D remains unclear. The V gene lost 5 bases and the J gene lost 6 bases, with 20 bases spanning the gap. CDR1 is SEHNR, CDR2 FQNEAQ, per germline (reference sequence). The CDR3 sequence is 16 residues long. The CDR3 DNA sequence: TGTGCCAGCAGCCTTCTATTAGCTAGTGACGCCAATGAGCAGTTCTTC. The encoded protein is CASSLLLASDANEQFF.

This chain connects TRBV28 to TRBJ1-2, with a weak D call TRBD1 (5 bases). CDR3 length: 13 amino acids. From germline, CDR1 is MDHEN and CDR2 SYDVKM. Trimming cost V 3 bases and J 10 bases, with 15 bases left between them. In DNA, the CDR3 is TGTGCCAGCAGTTTCTCTGGGGGACGGGTCTACACCTTC. This sequence encodes CASSFSGGRVYTF.

The rearrangement uses TRBV28 and TRBJ1-2; D not certain. Looked up from germline, CDR1 is MDHEN and CDR2 is SYDVKM. This CDR3 comprises 12 residues. Trimming cost V 0 bases and J 8 bases, with 7 bases left between them. The CDR3 spells CASSLWEAGYTF. The DNA of the CDR3 is TGTGCCAGCAGTTTATGGGAGGCGGGCTACACCTTC.

The V call is TRBV11-2, the J call TRBJ1-6, with 8 bases that match TRBD1. CDR3 length equals 15 residues. V lost 5 bases and J lost 7; bases outside the gene matches: 7. Germline lookup yields CDR1 SGHAT and CDR2 FQNNGV. CDR3 in amino acids: CASSLTGEWNSPLHF. CDR3 in DNA: TGTGCCAGCAGCCTGACAGGGGAGTGGAATTCACCCCTCCACTTT.

The chain combines TRBV7-8 with TRBJ1-6, with a possible D match to TRBD1 (5 bases). V dropped 6 bases and J dropped 8 bases, with 17 bases sitting between them. CDR1 and CDR2 from the germline V gene are SGHVS and FQNEAQ. This CDR3 is 15 amino acids long. The CDR3 spells CASRKRGRPDSPLHF. CDR3 nucleotide sequence: TGTGCCAGCAGAAAGAGGGGCAGGCCAGATTCACCCCTCCACTTT.

This clonotype was observed a few times. The chain combines TRBV4-3 with TRBJ2-1, with TRBD2 matching over 9 bases. The germline V gene encodes CDR1 LGHNA and CDR2 YSLEER. The CDR3 is 19 amino acids. J gave up 3 bases and V 0 bases, and 12 bases lay outside the gene matches. The DNA of the CDR3 is TGCGCCAGCAGCCAAGAAGGCAGGGTGGGTAGCGGGAGCTACAATGAGCAGTTCTTC. Amino acid sequence: CASSQEGRVGSGSYNEQFF.

This clonotype was seen a few times. The CDR3 DNA follows: TGCAGTGCCTCCGACAGCAGACTCACCACTTCTGGAAACACCATATATTTT. Translation: CSASDSRLTTSGNTIYF. This chain links TRBV20-1 with TRBJ1-3, with a tentative D call TRBD1 (5 bases). The germline gives CDR1 DFQATT, CDR2 SNEGSKA (reference sequence). The CDR3 is 17 residues long. The V gene lost 6 bases and the J gene lost 1 base, with 22 bases spanning the gap.

This clonotype has a count of ten or more. The rearrangement joins TRBV5-5 to TRBJ1-2, with no clear D. The CDR3 spans 15 residues. The V end was cut by 1 base, the J end by 4 bases, with 14 bases between. CDR1 is SGHKS and CDR2 is YYEKEE in the germline V gene (reference sequence). CDR3 region: CASSLTLLQTYGYTF. CDR3 nucleotide sequence: TGTGCCAGCAGCTTGACACTTCTACAGACCTATGGCTACACCTTC.

This clonotype has ten or more counts. The chain employs TRBV27 and TRBJ2-1; TRBD1 might be the D (6 bases). Germline V gene sequence: CDR1 MNHEY, CDR2 SMNVEV (reference sequence). The CDR3 consists of 11 residues. V lost 8 bases and J lost 9, with 11 bases in between. In DNA form, the CDR3 reads TGTGCCAGCTCATCAGGGGTTGAGCAGTTCTTC. Translating gives CASSSGVEQFF.

The gene calls are TRBV20-1 and TRBJ1-5; D gene unclear. The V gene's germline CDR1 is DFQATT and CDR2 SNEGSKA (reference sequence). The germline V and J ends were trimmed by 2 bases and 1 base, with 12 bases remaining between them. The CDR3 length is 15 residues. The CDR3 DNA reads TGCAGTGCTAGAAAGGAGACAAGAAGCAATCAGCCCCAGCATTTT. Translating gives CSARKETRSNQPQHF.

The rearrangement links TRBV9 to TRBJ2-1; D is perhaps TRBD1 or TRBD2 (5 bases each). This CDR3 has 15 residues. Germline V gene sequence: CDR1 SGDLS, CDR2 YYNGEE. The ends were cut back, 3 bases at V and 9 bases at J, with 19 bases in the middle. The CDR3 DNA reads TGTGCCAGCAGCGGCCGGGACCCTACCGTGGGTGAGCAGTTCTTC. Amino acid sequence: CASSGRDPTVGEQFF.

The V gene is TRBV5-1, the J gene TRBJ2-1; D is ambiguous. The CDR3 extends over 16 amino acids. Looked up from germline, CDR1 is SGHRS and CDR2 is YFSETQ. Trimming stripped 0 bases from V and 5 bases from J, with 15 bases between. The CDR3 DNA is TGCGCCAGCAGCTTGGAGGGATGGGTTAAGGACAATGAGCAGTTCTTC. This sequence encodes CASSLEGWVKDNEQFF.

This clonotype was seen a handful of times. The chain is built from TRBV12-3 or TRBV12-4 and TRBJ2-4; a possible D gene is TRBD1 (5 bases). The CDR3 length is 12 residues. V gave up 7 bases and J gave up 5 bases, with 9 bases separating them. CDR3 DNA sequence: TGTGCCAGCACCCAGACAGAAAACATTCAGTACTTC. Amino acid sequence: CASTQTENIQYF.